The 18 T cell receptor beta chains in this list originate from one sample, sequenced in a study of shared clonotypes between healthy human individuals. This table comes from immunoSEQ multiplex PCR, and its TCRdb copy is limited to in-frame clones, with some not included. The table records fewer than 1.8 million clones, approximately 98.5% of them present only once. What was sequenced was naive CD4+ T cells sorted from blood. Sample subset: CD45RA+ positively selected. These receptors were taken from a man younger than 40 in good health.

On this clone: Different DNA sequences within this sample yield the same CDR3. V and J are TRBV19 and TRBJ1-1; maybe TRBD1 (5 bases). Trimming left V 4 bases short and J 1 base short, with 7 bases between. Germline assignment: CDR1 LNHDA and CDR2 SQIVND (reference sequence). The CDR3 consists of 13 residues. Here the CDR3 reads CASSKGPNTEAFF. The DNA for the CDR3 is TGTGCCAGTAGTAAGGGACCGAACACTGAAGCTTTCTTT.

This chain links TRBV4-3 with TRBJ2-7, with TRBD2 matching 8 bases. The length of the CDR3 is 15 residues. Trimming removed 1 base from V and 7 bases from J; junction bases left unmatched: 9. CDR1 is LGHNA and CDR2 is YSLEER in the germline V gene. In DNA form, the CDR3 reads TGCGCCAGCAGCCAAGCGTCTAGCGGGTTTGGGGAGCAGTACTTC. Encoded protein: CASSQASSGFGEQYF.

As concerns this clone: This CDR3 is also generated by other DNA sequences in the sample. The J gene is TRBJ2-7, the V gene TRBV7-2; D is ambiguous. The germline V and J ends were trimmed by 6 bases and 4 bases, with 10 bases remaining between them. The CDR3 loop spans 12 amino acids. Germline V gives CDR1 SGHTA, CDR2 FQGNSA. The CDR3 reads CASSLVSYEQYF. The CDR3 DNA reads TGTGCCAGCAGTCTGGTTTCGTACGAGCAGTACTTC.

The chain recombines TRBV27 with TRBJ2-7; 12 bases line up with TRBD2. The J segment lost 2 bases and the V segment lost 5 bases, leaving 10 bases of the junction unmatched. Germline V gives CDR1 MNHEY, CDR2 SMNVEV (reference sequence). CDR3 length: 17 amino acids. CDR3 in DNA: TGTGCCAGCAGTCTTGTCACTAGCGGGAGGACACCCTACGAGCAGTACTTC. As protein: CASSLVTSGRTPYEQYF.

The chain is built from TRBV12-5 and TRBJ2-1; 10 bases are shared with TRBD1. Germline loops: CDR1 LGHNT, CDR2 FRNRAP. This CDR3 comprises 14 residues. J lost 8 bases, V lost 5 bases, and 6 bases had no gene match. CDR3 nucleotide sequence: TGTGCTAGTGGTAGGGGACAGGGGTTCGATGAGCAGTTCTTC. This encodes CASGRGQGFDEQFF.

A note on this clone: One end of the junction fails to match germline, which may point to a read error. The DNA of the CDR3 is TGTGCCACCAGTCGTAAGGCGTACACTGAAGCTTTCTTT. Translated: CATSRKAYTEAFF. V and J are TRBV27 and TRBJ1-1, with D uncertain. This CDR3 has 13 amino acids. Germline V gene lookup returns CDR1 MNHEY and CDR2 SMNVEV (reference sequence).

The V gene is TRBV2, the J gene TRBJ1-4; perhaps TRBD1 as D (6 bases). This CDR3 has 15 residues. CDR1 SNHLY and CDR2 FYNNEI come from the germline V gene. Trimming removed 6 bases from V and 2 bases from J, with 13 bases in between. The CDR3 DNA reads TGTGCCAGCAGCGTTACAGGGATGACTAATGAAAAACTGTTTTTT. Translating gives CASSVTGMTNEKLFF.

The rearrangement uses TRBV5-1 and TRBJ2-1; perhaps TRBD2 as D (5 bases). Trimming removed 0 bases at V and 6 bases at J, with 10 bases between. In germline, CDR1 is SGHRS, CDR2 YFSETQ. This CDR3 comprises 14 residues. The CDR3 is CASSLVPGGNEQFF. The CDR3 DNA sequence: TGCGCCAGCAGCTTGGTGCCCGGAGGCAATGAGCAGTTCTTC. The full variable domain, rest sourced from reference TRBV5-1 and TRBJ2-1, is KAGVTQTPRYLIKTRGQQVTLSCSPISGHRSVSWYQQTPGQGLQFLFEYFSETQRNKGNFPGRFSGRQFSNSRSEMNVSTLELGDSALYLCASSLVPGGNEQFFGPGTRLTVL.

This rearrangement joins TRBV19 to TRBJ1-2, with D maybe TRBD1 (6 bases). The germline V and J ends were trimmed by 6 bases and 4 bases, with 18 bases remaining between them. The CDR3 is 15 residues long. The germline V gene has CDR1 LNHDA and CDR2 SQIVND (reference sequence). CDR3: CASRFLVGGSYGYTF. The CDR3 DNA is TGTGCCAGTAGATTTTTGGTGGGGGGCAGCTATGGCTACACCTTC.

The chain couples TRBV28 to TRBJ2-7; 7 bases fit TRBD1. V shed 2 bases and J 6 bases; nucleotides not matched to a gene: 10. The germline V gene has CDR1 MDHEN and CDR2 SYDVKM. This CDR3 is built from 15 residues. DNA for the CDR3: TGTGCCAGCAGTTTAGTAGGACAGGAGCAGGGCGAGCAGTACTTC. It translates to CASSLVGQEQGEQYF.

The chain uses TRBV10-1 and TRBJ2-5; D is ambiguous. The germline gives CDR1 WNHNN, CDR2 SYGVQD (reference sequence). The germline V and J ends were trimmed by 5 bases and 1 base, with 8 bases remaining between them. CDR3 length equals 13 residues. The CDR3 sequence: CASSMTVQETQYF. In DNA form, the CDR3 reads TGCGCCAGCAGTATGACGGTCCAAGAGACCCAGTACTTC.

This chain links TRBV5-6 with TRBJ2-6; TRBD1 matches at 9 bases. V shed 2 bases and J 3 bases; nucleotides not matched to a gene: 6. This CDR3 spans 17 amino acids. CDR1 SGHDT and CDR2 YYEEEE come from the germline V gene. The CDR3 here is CASSFLQGAGGANVLTF. DNA for the CDR3: TGTGCCAGCAGCTTTCTACAGGGGGCAGGTGGGGCCAACGTCCTGACTTTC.

The chain combines TRBV6-1 with TRBJ1-5; tentative D call: TRBD1 (5 bases). Trimming removed 2 bases at V and 1 base at J, with 9 bases between. This CDR3 has 15 residues. Germline V gives CDR1 MNHNS, CDR2 SASEGT. This chain's CDR3 is CASSEPSGSNQPQHF. The CDR3 bases are TGTGCCAGCAGTGAACCCTCAGGGAGCAATCAGCCCCAGCATTTT.

This chain connects TRBV30 to TRBJ1-5; a possible D gene is TRBD1 (5 bases). V gave up 3 bases and J gave up 0 bases, with 24 bases separating them. The germline V gene encodes CDR1 GTSNPN and CDR2 SVGIG (reference sequence). The CDR3 length is 19 residues. CDR3 region: CAWSSMSGRTSYSNQPQHF. The CDR3 region has the DNA TGTGCCTGGAGCTCCATGTCCGGCAGGACAAGTTATAGCAATCAGCCCCAGCATTTT.

J is TRBJ2-7 and V is TRBV11-2; TRBD2 matches 7 bases. In germline, CDR1 is SGHAT, CDR2 FQNNGV. This CDR3 is 17 amino acids long. V shed 5 bases and J 0 bases; nucleotides not matched to a gene: 13. The CDR3 spells CASSKPPMGGRSYEQYF. The CDR3, as DNA: TGTGCCAGCAGCAAGCCCCCCATGGGAGGGCGCTCCTACGAGCAGTACTTC.

The J gene is TRBJ2-2, the V gene TRBV5-4; D is ambiguous. The CDR3 loop spans 11 amino acids. Trimming left V 0 bases short and J 10 bases short, with 4 bases between. Germline-derived CDR1 and CDR2 are SGHNT and YYREEE (reference sequence). The CDR3, as DNA: TGTGCCAGCAGCTTGGGTGCGGAGCTGTTTTTT. It specifies CASSLGAELFF.

This rearrangement joins TRBV14 to TRBJ2-2, with D possibly called TRBD1 or TRBD2 (5 bases each). Germline lookup yields CDR1 SGHDN and CDR2 FVKESK. V lost 4 bases and J 1 base, leaving 10 bases between the germline ends. The CDR3 consists of 15 residues. CDR3 residues: CASSLRGVNTGELFF. CDR3 coding DNA: TGTGCCAGCAGCCTGAGGGGCGTGAACACCGGGGAGCTGTTTTTT.

The V gene is TRBV6-5, the J gene TRBJ2-3; D might be TRBD1 (5 bases). Between the trimmed V and J ends, which lost 2 bases and 4 bases, there was a span of 10 bases. The CDR3 consists of 14 residues. Germline CDR1 reads MNHEY; CDR2 reads SVGAGI. CDR3 in DNA: TGTGCCAGCAGTTACAGGGGCGCGCCAGATACGCAGTATTTT. Protein sequence: CASSYRGAPDTQYF.